The 5 T cell receptor beta chains below were found in one sample sequenced in a study of blood T cell repertoires in COVID-19. Data came from immunoSEQ multiplex PCR; TCRdb stores just in-frame clones and leaves some out. The repertoire holds approximately 59,000 clones, with around 80% as singletons. Sequenced sample: peripheral blood. The receptors stem from an elderly man with acute or convalescent COVID-19.

CDR3 DNA: TGTGCCAGTAGCCCGGGACAGTCATACGAGCAGTACTTC. Translated: CASSPGQSYEQYF. J is TRBJ2-7 and V is TRBV19; 7 bases fit TRBD1. Germline CDR1 and CDR2: LNHDA and SQIVND (reference sequence). This CDR3 has 13 residues. With V trimmed by 6 bases and J by 4 bases, 6 bases remained unmatched.

V is TRBV14 and J is TRBJ2-5, with 12 bases matching TRBD2. CDR3 length equals 19 residues. V was pared by 5 bases and J by 4 bases, with 17 bases of the junction left unmatched. Germline V gene lookup returns CDR1 SGHDN and CDR2 FVKESK. The CDR3 nucleotides are TGTGCCAGCAGCACCGGAGGACTAGCGGGACCCAGAACGCGAGAGACCCAGTACTTC. Translated, it gives CASSTGGLAGPRTRETQYF.

V and J are TRBV10-3 and TRBJ1-2; TRBD1 aligns across 10 bases. The germline V gene encodes CDR1 ENHRY and CDR2 SYGVKD. The CDR3 length is 13 residues. V was pared by 8 bases and J by 8 bases, with 8 bases of the junction left unmatched. CDR3 sequence (DNA): TGTGCCATCGAATACGGGACAGGGGACGGCTACACCTTC. It encodes CAIEYGTGDGYTF.

The chain joins TRBV19 to TRBJ1-6, with a weak D call TRBD1 (6 bases). The CDR3 totals 12 residues. The V and J ends lost 9 bases and 9 bases respectively, with 12 bases between them. Germline CDR1 is LNHDA and CDR2 is SQIVND (reference sequence). The CDR3 spells CASAGVGSPLHF. In DNA form, the CDR3 reads TGTGCCAGCGCAGGGGTCGGTTCACCCCTCCACTTT.

The rearrangement joins TRBV27 to TRBJ2-3, with D maybe TRBD1 (5 bases). Trimming stripped 3 bases from V and 7 bases from J, with 8 bases between. This CDR3 region has 12 residues. Per germline, CDR1 MNHEY and CDR2 SMNVEV (reference sequence). CDR3 sequence: CASSFPGNTQYF. CDR3 in DNA: TGTGCCAGCAGTTTCCCAGGGAATACGCAGTATTTT.